This T cell receptor (beta chain) was captured in a study of cytomegalovirus exposure and HLA in healthy donors. Between the trimmed V and J ends, which lost 2 bases and 5 bases, there was a span of 16 bases. The CDR3 covers 15 residues. Germline-derived CDR1 and CDR2 are SGHDT and YYEEEE. The PCR made use of 60 Vbeta and 13 Jbeta primers. The table came from immunoSEQ multiplex PCR; TCRdb's copy has only in-frame clones and leaves some out. This table holds some 100,000 clones, 65% to 75% found once. Sequencing input: PBMCs. The rearrangement links TRBV5-6 to TRBJ2-5; TRBD1 is a possible D gene (5 bases). The origin of this receptor is a woman in her 70s in good health and CMV-seropositive. The CDR3 DNA reads as TGTGCCAGCAGCTTAAGACAGAGAATTTGGGAGACCCAGTACTTC. Its protein product is CASSLRQRIWETQYF.